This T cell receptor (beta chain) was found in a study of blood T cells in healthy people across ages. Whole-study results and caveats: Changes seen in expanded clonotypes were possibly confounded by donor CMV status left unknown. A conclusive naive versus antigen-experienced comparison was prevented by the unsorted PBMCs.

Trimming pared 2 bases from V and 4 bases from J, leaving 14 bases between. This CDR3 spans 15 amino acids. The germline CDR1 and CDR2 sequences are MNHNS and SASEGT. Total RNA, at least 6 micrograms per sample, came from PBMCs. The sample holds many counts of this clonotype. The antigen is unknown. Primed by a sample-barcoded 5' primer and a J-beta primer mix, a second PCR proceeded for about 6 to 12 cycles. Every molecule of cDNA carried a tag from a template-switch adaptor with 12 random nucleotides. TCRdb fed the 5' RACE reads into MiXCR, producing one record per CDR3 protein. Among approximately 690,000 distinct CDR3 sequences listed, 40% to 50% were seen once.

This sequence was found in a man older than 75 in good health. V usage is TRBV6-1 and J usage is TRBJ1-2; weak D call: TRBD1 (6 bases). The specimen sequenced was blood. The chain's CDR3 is CASSETFQGFYGYTF. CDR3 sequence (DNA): TGTGCCAGCAGTGAAACCTTCCAGGGGTTCTATGGCTACACCTTC.